This T cell receptor (beta chain) was recorded in a study of type 1 regulatory T cells. TCRdb analysed the reads with MiXCR anew, one entry per CDR3 protein. The table includes 55,000 to 65,000 distinct CDR3 sequences, less than 70% detected once. The germline gives CDR1 KGHSH, CDR2 LQKENI. This CDR3 contains 16 residues. With V trimmed by 4 bases and J by 5 bases, 10 bases remained unmatched. Regarding this clonotype: Its antigen remains unknown.

The sample taken for sequencing was cultured non-Tr1 T cells, either the whole culture or a sorted T cell fraction (not recorded which). The receptor was isolated from a human donor in good health. The chain couples TRBV18 to TRBJ1-1; 10 bases map to TRBD1. This chain's CDR3 is CASSLLRTGGGTEAFF. CDR3 bases: TGTGCCAGCTCACTATTACGGACAGGGGGAGGAACTGAAGCTTTCTTT.